The text below deals with one T cell receptor (beta chain). The CDR3 sequence is 16 residues long. CDR1 is SGHTS, CDR2 YDEGEE, per germline. The V and J ends lost 2 bases and 5 bases, in that order; junction bases with no gene match: 7. The sample comes from a study of blood T cell repertoires in COVID-19. Study as a whole: Samples representing acute and convalescent COVID-19 were sourced from the United States, Italy and Spain. Nucleic acid was either cDNA or gDNA, and it came from T cells, B-cell-depleted T cells, or PBMCs.

Source study methods: Estimation of nucleated cell counts relied on the amplification of reference gene primers. The data were produced by immunoSEQ multiplex PCR, yet TCRdb's version contains in-frame clones alone and is incomplete. That table supplies the V and J calls and clone size; D and trimming were determined from the DNA. The table includes 300,000 or so clones, around 87% detected once. This receptor was obtained from a middle-aged man with active or convalescent COVID-19. V usage is TRBV5-8 and J usage is TRBJ1-6, with 7 bases fitting TRBD1. Sequencing input: peripheral blood. In DNA form, the CDR3 reads TGTGCCAGCAGCTTAGTCCAGGGGGTGAATAATTCACCCCTCCACTTT. Its translation: CASSLVQGVNNSPLHF.